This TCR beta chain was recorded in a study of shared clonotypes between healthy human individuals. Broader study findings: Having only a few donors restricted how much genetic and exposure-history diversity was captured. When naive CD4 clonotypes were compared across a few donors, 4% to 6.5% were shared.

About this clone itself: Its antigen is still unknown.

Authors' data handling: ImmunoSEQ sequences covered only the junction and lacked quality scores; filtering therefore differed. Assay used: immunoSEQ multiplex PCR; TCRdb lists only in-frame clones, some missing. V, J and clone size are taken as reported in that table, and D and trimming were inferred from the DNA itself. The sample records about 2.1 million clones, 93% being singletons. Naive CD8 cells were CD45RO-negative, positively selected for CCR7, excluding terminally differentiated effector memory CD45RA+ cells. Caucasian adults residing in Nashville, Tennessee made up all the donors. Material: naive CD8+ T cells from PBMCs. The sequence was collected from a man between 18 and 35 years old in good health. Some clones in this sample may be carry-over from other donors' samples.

The CDR3 is CASSLKGALGELFF. CDR3 in DNA: TGTGCCAGCAGTTTAAAGGGGGCCCTCGGGGAACTGTTTTTT. The V call is TRBV28, the J call TRBJ1-4; TRBD1 matches 7 bases. The V gene's germline CDR1 is MDHEN and CDR2 SYDVKM. The CDR3 runs to 14 residues. J lost 12 bases, V lost 2 bases, and 9 bases had no gene match.